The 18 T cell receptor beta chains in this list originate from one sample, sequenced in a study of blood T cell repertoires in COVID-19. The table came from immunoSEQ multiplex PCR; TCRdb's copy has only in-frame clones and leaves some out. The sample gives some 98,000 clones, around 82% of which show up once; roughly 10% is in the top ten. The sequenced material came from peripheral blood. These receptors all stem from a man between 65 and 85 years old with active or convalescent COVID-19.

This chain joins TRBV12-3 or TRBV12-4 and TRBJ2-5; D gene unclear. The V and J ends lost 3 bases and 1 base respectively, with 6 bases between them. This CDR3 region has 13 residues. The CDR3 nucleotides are TGTGCCAGCAGTTTCTGGCCCCAAGAGACCCAGTACTTC. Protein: CASSFWPQETQYF.

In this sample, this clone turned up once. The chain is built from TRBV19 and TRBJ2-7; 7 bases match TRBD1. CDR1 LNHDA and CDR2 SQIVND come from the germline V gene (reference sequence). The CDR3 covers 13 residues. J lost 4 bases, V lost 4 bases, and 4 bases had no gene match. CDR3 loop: CASSNRGEYEQYF. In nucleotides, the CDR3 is TGTGCCAGTAGTAACAGGGGCGAGTACGAGCAGTACTTC.

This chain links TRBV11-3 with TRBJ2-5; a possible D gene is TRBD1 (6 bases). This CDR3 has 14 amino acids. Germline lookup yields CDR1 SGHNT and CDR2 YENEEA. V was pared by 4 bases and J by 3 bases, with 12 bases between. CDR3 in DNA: TGTGCCAGCAGCTCTCGAGGGGGAGAAGAGACCCAGTACTTC. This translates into CASSSRGGEETQYF.

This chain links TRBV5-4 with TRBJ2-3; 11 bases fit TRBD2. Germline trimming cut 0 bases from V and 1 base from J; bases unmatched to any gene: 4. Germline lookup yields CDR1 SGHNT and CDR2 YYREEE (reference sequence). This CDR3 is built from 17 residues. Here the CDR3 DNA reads TGTGCCAGCAGCTTGGTGACTAGCGGGGAGGGCACAGATACGCAGTATTTT. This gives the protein CASSLVTSGEGTDTQYF.

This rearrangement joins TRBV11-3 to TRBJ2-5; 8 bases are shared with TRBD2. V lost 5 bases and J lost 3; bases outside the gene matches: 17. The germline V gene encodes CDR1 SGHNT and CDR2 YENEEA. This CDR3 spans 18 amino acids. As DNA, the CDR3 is TGTGCCAGCAGCCCTCCGCCGGGGGGGGGATCCCAAAAAGAGACCCAGTACTTC. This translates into CASSPPPGGGSQKETQYF.

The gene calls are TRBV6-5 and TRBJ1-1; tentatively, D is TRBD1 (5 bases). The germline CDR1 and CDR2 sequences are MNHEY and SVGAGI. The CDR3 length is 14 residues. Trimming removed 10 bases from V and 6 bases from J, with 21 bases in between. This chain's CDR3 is CATLPAGLGAEAFF. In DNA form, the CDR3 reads TGTGCCACCCTACCGGCAGGGCTTGGGGCTGAAGCTTTCTTT.

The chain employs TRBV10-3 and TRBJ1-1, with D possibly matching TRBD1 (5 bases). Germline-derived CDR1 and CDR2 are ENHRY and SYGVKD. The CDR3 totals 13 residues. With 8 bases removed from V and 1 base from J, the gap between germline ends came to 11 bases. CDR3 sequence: CAIVGAANTEAFF. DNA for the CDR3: TGTGCCATCGTAGGGGCGGCGAACACTGAAGCTTTCTTT.

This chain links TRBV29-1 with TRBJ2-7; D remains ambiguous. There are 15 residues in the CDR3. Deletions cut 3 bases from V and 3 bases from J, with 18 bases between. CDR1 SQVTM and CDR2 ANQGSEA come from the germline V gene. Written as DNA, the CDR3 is TGCAGCGTTGACTCCCCCCGCTACTTCGACTACGAGCAGTACTTC. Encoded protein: CSVDSPRYFDYEQYF.

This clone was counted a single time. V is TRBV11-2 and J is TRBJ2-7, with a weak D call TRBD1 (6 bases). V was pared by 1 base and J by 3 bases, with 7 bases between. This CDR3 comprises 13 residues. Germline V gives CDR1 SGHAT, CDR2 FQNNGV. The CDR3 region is CASSLVQGYEQYF. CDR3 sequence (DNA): TGTGCCAGCAGCTTAGTACAGGGCTACGAGCAGTACTTC.

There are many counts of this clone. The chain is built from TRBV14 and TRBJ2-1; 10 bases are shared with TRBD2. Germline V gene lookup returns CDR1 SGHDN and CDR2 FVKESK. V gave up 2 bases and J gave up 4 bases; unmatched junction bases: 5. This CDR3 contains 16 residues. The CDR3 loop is CASSQRASGGYNEQFF. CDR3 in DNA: TGTGCCAGCAGCCAACGGGCTAGCGGGGGATACAATGAGCAGTTCTTC.

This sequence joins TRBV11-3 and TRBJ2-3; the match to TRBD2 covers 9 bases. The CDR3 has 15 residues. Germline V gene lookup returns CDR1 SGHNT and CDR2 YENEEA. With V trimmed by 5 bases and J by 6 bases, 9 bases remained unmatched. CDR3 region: CASSHSGGPLDTQYF. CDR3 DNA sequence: TGTGCCAGCAGCCATAGCGGGGGACCCTTGGATACGCAGTATTTT.

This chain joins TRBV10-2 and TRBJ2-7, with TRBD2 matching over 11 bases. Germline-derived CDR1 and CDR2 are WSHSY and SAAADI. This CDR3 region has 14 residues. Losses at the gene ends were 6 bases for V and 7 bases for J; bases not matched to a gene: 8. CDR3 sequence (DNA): TGCGCCAGCAGCCTTAGCGGGGGGGCACAGGAGCAGTACTTC. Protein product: CASSLSGGAQEQYF.

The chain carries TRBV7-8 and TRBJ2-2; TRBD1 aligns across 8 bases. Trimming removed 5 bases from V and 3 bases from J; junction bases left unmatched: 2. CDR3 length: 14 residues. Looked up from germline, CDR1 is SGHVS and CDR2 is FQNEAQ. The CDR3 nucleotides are TGTGCCAGCAGCAGGACAGGGTACACCGGGGAGCTGTTTTTT. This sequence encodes CASSRTGYTGELFF.

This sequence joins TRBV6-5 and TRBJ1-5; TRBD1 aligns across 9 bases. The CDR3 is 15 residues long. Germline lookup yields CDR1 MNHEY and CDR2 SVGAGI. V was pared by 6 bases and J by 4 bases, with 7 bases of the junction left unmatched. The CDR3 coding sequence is TGTGCCAGCAGAGCCGGGACAGGGTGGAATCAGCCCCAGCATTTT. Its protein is CASRAGTGWNQPQHF.

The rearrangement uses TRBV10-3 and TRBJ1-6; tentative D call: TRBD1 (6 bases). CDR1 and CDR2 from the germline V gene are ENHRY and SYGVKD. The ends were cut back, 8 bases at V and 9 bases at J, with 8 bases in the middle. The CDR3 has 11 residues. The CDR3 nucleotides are TGTGCCATCGGCAGGGGTTCACCCCTCCACTTT. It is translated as CAIGRGSPLHF.

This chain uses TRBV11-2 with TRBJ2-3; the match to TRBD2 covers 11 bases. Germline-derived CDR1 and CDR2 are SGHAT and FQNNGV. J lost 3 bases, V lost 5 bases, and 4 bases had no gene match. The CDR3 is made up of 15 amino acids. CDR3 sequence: CASSLTSGGTDTQYF. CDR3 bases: TGTGCCAGCAGCCTAACTAGCGGGGGAACAGATACGCAGTATTTT.

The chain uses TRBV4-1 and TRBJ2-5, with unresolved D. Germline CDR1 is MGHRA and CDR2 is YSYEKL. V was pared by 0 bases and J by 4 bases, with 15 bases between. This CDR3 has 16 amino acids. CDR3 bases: TGCGCCAGCAGCCAAGATGGCGGCAACCGCCGAGAGACCCAGTACTTC. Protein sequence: CASSQDGGNRRETQYF.

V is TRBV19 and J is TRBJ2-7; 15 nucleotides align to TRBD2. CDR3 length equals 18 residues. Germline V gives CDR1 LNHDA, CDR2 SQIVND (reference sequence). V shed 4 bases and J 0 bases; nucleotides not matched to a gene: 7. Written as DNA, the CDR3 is TGTGCCAGTAGTACCGGACTAGCGGGGGGGATCCTCTCCTACGAGCAGTACTTC. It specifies CASSTGLAGGILSYEQYF.